This entry lists 13 T cell receptor beta chains sequenced from one sample in a study of blood T cells in healthy people across ages. The second PCR ran 7 to 11 cycles with a sample-barcoded 5' primer and J-beta primers. TCRdb re-analysed the 5' RACE reads in MiXCR, keeping a single row per CDR3 protein. The data show nearly 800,000 distinct CDR3 sequences, with more than 20% seen just once and approximately 3.7% held by the top ten. These same data were also listed under a study on T cells of mothers and their children.

The sample was blood. The receptors stem from a boy aged 5-17 years in good health.

This clonotype came up a few times. This chain connects TRBV29-1 to TRBJ1-2, with D uncertain. Germline CDR1 is SQVTM and CDR2 is ANQGSEA. There are 13 residues in the CDR3. Trimming pared 0 bases from V and 11 bases from J, leaving 16 bases between. The DNA of the CDR3 is TGCAGCGTTGAAGATGGAGGCGCAGCCTGGTACACCTTC. Translating gives CSVEDGGAAWYTF.

The rearrangement joins TRBV20-1 to TRBJ1-6; D is possibly TRBD1 (5 bases). Germline V lookup: CDR1 DFQATT, CDR2 SNEGSKA (reference sequence). CDR3 length: 13 amino acids. The germline V and J ends were trimmed by 3 bases and 9 bases, with 12 bases remaining between them. CDR3 region: CSARLQGISPLHF. CDR3 sequence (DNA): TGCAGTGCTAGGTTGCAGGGCATTTCACCCCTCCACTTT.

The chain has TRBV9 and TRBJ2-5, with TRBD1 as a possible D gene (6 bases). The V end lost 3 bases, the J end lost 1 base, and 13 bases lay between the germline ends. The CDR3 is made up of 15 amino acids. The germline V gene encodes CDR1 SGDLS and CDR2 YYNGEE. CDR3 loop: CASSGTGSRQETQYF. The CDR3 DNA sequence: TGTGCCAGCAGCGGAACAGGGTCTCGCCAAGAGACCCAGTACTTC.

The chain joins TRBV6-6 to TRBJ2-3, with TRBD2 identical over 9 bases. After removal of 2 bases from V and 3 bases from J, the junction contained 0 bases not matched to a gene. This CDR3 contains 14 residues. Germline lookup yields CDR1 MNHNY and CDR2 SVGAGI (reference sequence). CDR3 sequence (DNA): TGTGCCAGCAGTTACACTAGCGGGACAGATACGCAGTATTTT. Its protein product is CASSYTSGTDTQYF.

Comments on this clonotype: A much larger clone differs from this one at a single base, so this may be a read error. This likely comes from a read error, as the CDR3 has no conserved phenylalanine or tryptophan at its end. This CDR3 reads CASRRSEIQETQYL. The CDR3 nucleotides are TGTGCCAGCAGACGCAGCGAAATCCAAGAGACCCAGTACCTC. The chain joins TRBV6-2 or TRBV6-3 to TRBJ2-5; D not certain. Trimming cost V 6 bases and J 1 base, with 12 bases left between them. CDR1 and CDR2 from the germline V gene are MNHEY and SVGEGT. CDR3 length: 14 residues.

This chain uses TRBV20-1 with TRBJ1-1, with TRBD1 as a possible D gene (5 bases). In germline, CDR1 is DFQATT, CDR2 SNEGSKA (reference sequence). V shed 3 bases and J shed 6 bases, with 11 bases lying between them. The CDR3 contains 12 residues. The CDR3 here is CSASLWGAEAFF. In DNA form, the CDR3 reads TGCAGTGCTAGCCTGTGGGGGGCTGAAGCTTTCTTT.

V and J are TRBV4-1 and TRBJ2-5; TRBD2 matches at 7 bases. Matching the DNA end better, TRBJ2-1 makes the J call doubtful. The CDR3 runs 15 residues. Germline loops: CDR1 MGHRA, CDR2 YSYEKL. The CDR3 DNA reads as TGCGCCAGCAGCCAATCACTAGCGACTTACAATGAGCAGTTCTTC. The encoded protein is CASSQSLATYNEQFF.

V usage is TRBV20-1 and J usage is TRBJ2-3; a weak D match, TRBD2 (6 bases). This CDR3 is 15 amino acids long. V lost 1 base to trimming and J lost 3 bases, with 14 bases between them. Germline V gene sequence: CDR1 DFQATT, CDR2 SNEGSKA (reference sequence). CDR3 protein: CSARGPRLGTDTQYF. The CDR3 DNA sequence: TGCAGTGCTAGAGGGCCGAGACTAGGGACAGATACGCAGTATTTT.

This clonotype occurred many times. Here the CDR3 reads CASRYTEKETQYF. CDR3 in DNA: TGTGCCAGCAGATATACGGAAAAAGAGACCCAGTACTTC. The gene calls are TRBV2 and TRBJ2-5; D is unresolved. The CDR3 extends over 13 amino acids. Between the trimmed V and J ends, which lost 6 bases and 3 bases, there was a span of 11 bases. CDR1 is SNHLY, CDR2 FYNNEI, per germline.

The CDR3 loop reads CASSEFSGDYNEQFF. The CDR3 DNA sequence: TGTGCCAGCAGTGAATTTTCGGGGGACTACAATGAGCAGTTCTTC. This chain uses TRBV2 with TRBJ2-1; maybe TRBD2 (6 bases). Per germline, CDR1 SNHLY and CDR2 FYNNEI. V dropped 2 bases and J dropped 3 bases, with 11 bases sitting between them. The CDR3 runs to 15 residues. Complete variable domain (other parts from reference TRBV2 and TRBJ2-1): EPEVTQTPSHQVTQMGQEVILRCVPISNHLYFYWYRQILGQKVEFLVSFYNNEISEKSEIFDDQFSVERPDGSNFTLKIRSTKLEDSAMYFCASSEFSGDYNEQFFGPGTRLTVL.

The chain is built from TRBV20-1 and TRBJ2-5; TRBD2 might be the D (6 bases). Trimming removed 0 bases at V and 5 bases at J, with 19 bases between. CDR3 length equals 16 residues. CDR1 and CDR2 (germline): DFQATT, SNEGSKA (reference sequence). CDR3 DNA sequence: TGCAGTGCTAGAGAGTTTGGTGGGGGGACGTTGGAGACCCAGTACTTC. This codes for CSAREFGGGTLETQYF.

This clonotype has only a few counts. This chain joins TRBV28 and TRBJ2-4, with D perhaps being TRBD1 or TRBD2 (5 bases each). Trimming pared 0 bases from V and 0 bases from J, leaving 18 bases between. In germline, CDR1 is MDHEN, CDR2 SYDVKM. CDR3 length: 19 amino acids. The CDR3 region is CASSLWGTQDNLAKNIQYF. For the CDR3, the DNA is TGTGCCAGCAGTTTATGGGGGACCCAGGATAATCTAGCCAAAAACATTCAGTACTTC.

This clonotype was seen more than once but under ten times. J is TRBJ2-2 and V is TRBV12-3 or TRBV12-4; 8 positions agree with TRBD1. Trimming cost V 4 bases and J 6 bases; bases outside gene matches: 4. The length of the CDR3 is 14 residues. This chain's CDR3 is CASSSMTGAGELFF. CDR3 sequence (DNA): TGTGCCAGCAGTTCCATGACAGGGGCCGGGGAGCTGTTTTTT.